This T cell receptor (beta chain) was observed in a study of early T cells in non-severe SARS-CoV-2 infection. Trimming took off 7 bases at V and 4 bases at J, with 13 bases between the two ends. CDR3 size: 12 residues. Germline V gives CDR1 SQVTM, CDR2 ANQGSEA. MiXCR was run by TCRdb on the 5' RACE reads, yielding one entry per CDR3 protein. The sample includes some 80,000 distinct CDR3 sequences, less than 15% seen only once; the top ten take more than 3%. The TCR sequence derives from an adult who was a healthcare worker with PCR-confirmed SARS-CoV-2 infection or an uninfected control (not recorded which). Sequencing was done on a sample of whole blood. The gene calls are TRBV29-1 and TRBJ1-2; D might be TRBD1 (6 bases). The CDR3 coding sequence is TGCAGCGCTGAGGGGGGCCGCTATGGCTACACCTTC. This translates into CSAEGGRYGYTF.